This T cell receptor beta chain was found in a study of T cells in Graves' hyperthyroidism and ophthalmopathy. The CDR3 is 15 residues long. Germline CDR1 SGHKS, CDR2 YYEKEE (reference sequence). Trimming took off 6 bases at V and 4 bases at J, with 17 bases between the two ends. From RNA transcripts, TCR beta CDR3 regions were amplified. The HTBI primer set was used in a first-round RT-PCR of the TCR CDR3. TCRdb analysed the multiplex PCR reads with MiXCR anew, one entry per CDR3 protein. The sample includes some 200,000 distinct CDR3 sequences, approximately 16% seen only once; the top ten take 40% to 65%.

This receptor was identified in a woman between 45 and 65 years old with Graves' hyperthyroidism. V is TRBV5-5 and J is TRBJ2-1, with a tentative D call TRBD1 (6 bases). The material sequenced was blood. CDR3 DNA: TGTGCCAGCATTTGGGGGAGAGGGGGATACAATGAGCAGTTCTTC. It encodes CASIWGRGGYNEQFF.